This T cell receptor (beta chain) was captured by sequencing in a study of read filtering for tumor transcriptome and immune sequencing. The sample holds many counts of this clonotype. Trimming took off 5 bases at V and 4 bases at J, with 10 bases between the two ends. There are 13 residues in the CDR3. Germline loops: CDR1 SEHNR, CDR2 FQNEAQ (reference sequence). The library was built from roughly 400 ng RNA with molecular barcoded adaptors for alpha/delta and beta/gamma chains. TCRdb called the reads again in MiXCR, with one record for every CDR3 protein. The data hold 120,000 or so distinct CDR3 sequences, with around 13% observed a single time.

The sequence came from a donor aged 40 or older with multiple myeloma. The chain links TRBV7-9 to TRBJ2-3; weak D call: TRBD1 (5 bases). Sequencing used a population of CD138-negative cells sorted from bone marrow. The CDR3 is CASSPDTPDTQYF. The CDR3 region has the DNA TGTGCCAGCAGCCCGGACACCCCAGATACGCAGTATTTT.